Listed here are 22 T cell receptor beta chains from one sample, sequenced in a study of cytomegalovirus exposure and HLA in healthy donors. PCR was performed using 60 Vbeta and 13 Jbeta primers. TCRdb keeps only in-frame clones here, not all; method: immunoSEQ multiplex PCR. This table has some 90,000 clones, over 60% appearing once. Sequencing used PBMCs. The receptor source for this set is a man in his forties in good health and CMV-seronegative.

This clone is a singleton in its sample. The genes are TRBV6-5 and TRBJ2-1; 8 nucleotides agree with TRBD1. The CDR3 has 14 amino acids. Germline assignment: CDR1 MNHEY and CDR2 SVGAGI. Trimming took 5 bases from V and 4 from J; bases not matched to a gene: 4. The CDR3 is CASSPGGLYNEQFF. The CDR3 DNA is TGTGCCAGCAGTCCAGGGGGCCTATACAATGAGCAGTTCTTC.

The V and J genes are TRBV5-1 and TRBJ2-3; TRBD2 is a possible D gene (5 bases). Trimming took off 4 bases at V and 4 bases at J, with 13 bases between the two ends. Per the germline V gene, CDR1 is SGHRS and CDR2 is YFSETQ. CDR3 size: 14 residues. The CDR3 protein is CASSPWGEADTQYF. The CDR3 bases are TGCGCCAGCAGCCCTTGGGGAGAGGCAGATACGCAGTATTTT.

This clone has a count of ten or more. The V gene is TRBV6-4, the J gene TRBJ2-3; TRBD2 aligns across 8 bases. V shed 3 bases, J shed 4 bases, and the junction held 3 bases outside the gene matches. Germline values: CDR1 MRHNA, CDR2 SNTAGT. The CDR3 spans 14 residues. CDR3 sequence (DNA): TGTGCCAGCAGTGAGCGGGGGGAATCAGATACGCAGTATTTT. Its protein is CASSERGESDTQYF.

The CDR3 spells CASSHTTGGVAYNEQFF. For the CDR3, the DNA is TGTGCCAGCAGCCACACCACTGGGGGGGTTGCCTACAATGAGCAGTTCTTC. The V and J genes are TRBV4-2 and TRBJ2-1, with TRBD2 identical over 7 bases. This CDR3 is built from 17 residues. Germline trimming cut 3 bases from V and 2 bases from J; bases unmatched to any gene: 10. Germline CDR1 LGHNA, CDR2 YNFKEQ.

This clone was recorded a few times. The DNA for the CDR3 is TGCGCCAGCAGCCACTCCGGGACAGGGGCCTACGAGCAGTACTTC. Translation gives CASSHSGTGAYEQYF. This chain joins TRBV4-1 and TRBJ2-7; 10 nucleotides match TRBD1. Germline CDR1 and CDR2: MGHRA and YSYEKL. Germline trimming cut 3 bases from V and 2 bases from J; bases unmatched to any gene: 4. CDR3 length: 15 amino acids.

The gene calls are TRBV5-1 and TRBJ2-1; 7 bases line up with TRBD1. Trimming took 5 bases from V and 5 from J; bases not matched to a gene: 10. Germline CDR1 is SGHRS and CDR2 is YFSETQ. The CDR3 loop spans 15 amino acids. CDR3 coding DNA: TGCGCCAGCAGTCAGGGGGTCGGGGCCAACAATGAGCAGTTCTTC. Amino acid sequence: CASSQGVGANNEQFF.

This clone was seen only a few times. The rearrangement joins TRBV6-4 to TRBJ2-1, with a weak D call TRBD2 (6 bases). This CDR3 spans 13 amino acids. Per the germline V gene, CDR1 is MRHNA and CDR2 is SNTAGT. V was shortened by 0 bases and J by 10 bases, with 10 bases between the two germline ends. The CDR3 DNA reads as TGTGCCAGCAGTGACTCGGAGGAGGGGGAGCAGTTCTTC. This gives the protein CASSDSEEGEQFF.

The CDR3 region is CASSSPSGGSYGYTF. CDR3 bases: TGTGCCAGCAGCTCACCATCCGGGGGGAGCTATGGCTACACCTTC. The chain joins TRBV28 to TRBJ1-2, with D tentatively TRBD1 (5 bases). V lost 6 bases to trimming and J lost 4 bases, with 18 bases between them. The CDR3 is made up of 15 amino acids. Germline V lookup: CDR1 MDHEN, CDR2 SYDVKM.

The chain recombines TRBV19 with TRBJ2-4; maybe TRBD1 (5 bases). Trimming pared 2 bases from V and 2 bases from J, leaving 16 bases between. Germline V lookup: CDR1 LNHDA, CDR2 SQIVND (reference sequence). CDR3 length equals 17 residues. The DNA for the CDR3 is TGTGCCAGTAGTATAATCAGGGAAGGTGAATCCAAAAACATTCAGTACTTC. Its translation: CASSIIREGESKNIQYF.

The J gene is TRBJ1-3, the V gene TRBV5-1, with D possibly TRBD1 on 5 matching bases. CDR3 length equals 17 residues. CDR1 and CDR2 (germline): SGHRS, YFSETQ. V lost 0 bases and J 0 bases, leaving 13 bases between the germline ends. The CDR3 bases are TGCGCCAGCAGCTTGGTGGGACTTTCAAGCTCTGGAAACACCATATATTTT. Translating it yields CASSLVGLSSSGNTIYF.

The V call is TRBV5-6, the J call TRBJ1-6; D gene uncertain. This CDR3 has 14 amino acids. V was clipped by 4 bases and J by 2 bases, with 7 bases between them. CDR1 is SGHDT and CDR2 is YYEEEE in the germline V gene. The CDR3 DNA sequence: TGTGCCAGCAGCCCGGCGGCCTATAATTCACCCCTCCACTTT. It specifies CASSPAAYNSPLHF.

The chain carries TRBV11-1 and TRBJ2-1; the match to TRBD2 covers 11 bases. The CDR3 runs 16 residues. V dropped 3 bases and J dropped 4; count of bases not matched to a gene: 5. Germline loops: CDR1 SGHAT, CDR2 FQDESV (reference sequence). CDR3: CASSFRSSGGYNEQFF. The CDR3 DNA reads TGTGCCAGCAGCTTCAGGTCTAGCGGGGGGTACAATGAGCAGTTCTTC.

The chain links TRBV4-1 to TRBJ2-1, with TRBD2 matching 10 bases. The CDR3 has 16 amino acids. V shed 5 bases, J shed 3 bases, and the junction held 7 bases outside the gene matches. The germline V gene has CDR1 MGHRA and CDR2 YSYEKL. The CDR3 coding sequence is TGCGCCAGCAGCTTAACTAGCGGGACTAACTACAATGAGCAGTTCTTC. Translated, it gives CASSLTSGTNYNEQFF.

CDR3 sequence: CASSLEGAAGELFF. For the CDR3, the DNA is TGTGCCAGCAGCTTGGAGGGGGCCGCCGGGGAGCTGTTTTTT. V and J are TRBV5-6 and TRBJ2-2, with 7 bases fitting TRBD1. Unmatched junction bases numbered 2, after V lost 0 bases and J lost 6 bases. The CDR3 spans 14 residues. CDR1 is SGHDT and CDR2 is YYEEEE in the germline V gene.

The chain couples TRBV5-1 to TRBJ2-7; 10 positions match TRBD1. V trimming: 2 bases; J trimming: 5 bases; junction bases outside the gene matches: 4. The CDR3 is made up of 14 amino acids. CDR1 SGHRS and CDR2 YFSETQ come from the germline V gene. CDR3 nucleotides: TGCGCCAGCAGCTTTCCGACAGGGGGCCACGAGCAGTACTTC. Encoded protein: CASSFPTGGHEQYF.

J is TRBJ2-6 and V is TRBV7-9, with 8 positions matching TRBD1. CDR3 length equals 16 residues. Trimming cost V 5 bases and J 2 bases; bases outside gene matches: 5. Germline CDR1 reads SEHNR; CDR2 reads FQNEAQ (reference sequence). CDR3 sequence (DNA): TGTGCCAGCAGCCCCACGGACAGGGCTGGGGCCAACGTCCTGACTTTC. Translated: CASSPTDRAGANVLTF.

The chain is built from TRBV5-4 and TRBJ2-7, with 8 bases that match TRBD1. Trimming at V came to 3 bases and at J to 1 base, leaving 6 bases not matched to a gene. The CDR3 sequence is 15 residues long. Germline CDR1 is SGHNT and CDR2 is YYREEE (reference sequence). The CDR3 is CASSSRDRISYEQYF. CDR3 nucleotide sequence: TGTGCCAGCAGCTCCCGGGACAGGATTTCCTACGAGCAGTACTTC. Variable domain in full (rest from reference TRBV5-4 and TRBJ2-7): ETGVTQSPTHLIKTRGQQVTLRCSSQSGHNTVSWYQQALGQGPQFIFQYYREEENGRGNFPPRFSGLQFPNYSSELNVNALELDDSALYLCASSSRDRISYEQYFGPGTRLTVT.

The V and J genes are TRBV7-9 and TRBJ1-4; unclear D gene. The CDR3 extends over 14 amino acids. CDR1 is SEHNR, CDR2 FQNEAQ, per germline (reference sequence). V was pared by 5 bases and J by 7 bases, with 14 bases between. The DNA for the CDR3 is TGTGCCAGCAGCCCGGAGCTACGTCGTGAAAAACTGTTTTTT. Amino acids: CASSPELRREKLFF.

This clone was counted once. The V and J genes are TRBV7-9 and TRBJ2-5; 8 positions match TRBD1. The J call may be faulty, since TRBJ2-7 better matches the DNA end. Germline V gene sequence: CDR1 SEHNR, CDR2 FQNEAQ (reference sequence). The length of the CDR3 is 16 residues. The CDR3 DNA is TGTGCCAGCAGCTTAGCCGGGACAGGTCTCTCCTACGAGCAGTACTTC. Amino acid sequence: CASSLAGTGLSYEQYF.

This clone was recorded only once. The J gene is TRBJ1-1, the V gene TRBV5-5; D unclear. This CDR3 is built from 14 residues. Looked up from germline, CDR1 is SGHKS and CDR2 is YYEKEE (reference sequence). The V end was cut by 2 bases, the J end by 7 bases, with 15 bases between. CDR3 nucleotide sequence: TGTGCCAGCAGCTTTTACGGAACCGACATTGAAGCTTTCTTT. Protein product: CASSFYGTDIEAFF.

This chain joins TRBV9 and TRBJ2-1, with D possibly TRBD2 on 5 matching bases. Germline V lookup: CDR1 SGDLS, CDR2 YYNGEE. CDR3 length: 14 residues. V lost 1 base and J 5 bases, leaving 10 bases between the germline ends. The CDR3 reads CASSVWRVNNEQFF. CDR3 coding DNA: TGTGCCAGCAGCGTATGGCGGGTGAACAATGAGCAGTTCTTC.

V and J are TRBV2 and TRBJ1-1; 7 nucleotides line up with TRBD1. The CDR3 is 15 residues long. The V gene's germline CDR1 is SNHLY and CDR2 FYNNEI. V lost 6 bases to trimming and J lost 1 base; unmatched junction nucleotides: 8. CDR3 protein: CASSAMGQQNTEAFF. The CDR3 DNA sequence: TGTGCCAGCAGCGCAATGGGACAGCAGAACACTGAAGCTTTCTTT.